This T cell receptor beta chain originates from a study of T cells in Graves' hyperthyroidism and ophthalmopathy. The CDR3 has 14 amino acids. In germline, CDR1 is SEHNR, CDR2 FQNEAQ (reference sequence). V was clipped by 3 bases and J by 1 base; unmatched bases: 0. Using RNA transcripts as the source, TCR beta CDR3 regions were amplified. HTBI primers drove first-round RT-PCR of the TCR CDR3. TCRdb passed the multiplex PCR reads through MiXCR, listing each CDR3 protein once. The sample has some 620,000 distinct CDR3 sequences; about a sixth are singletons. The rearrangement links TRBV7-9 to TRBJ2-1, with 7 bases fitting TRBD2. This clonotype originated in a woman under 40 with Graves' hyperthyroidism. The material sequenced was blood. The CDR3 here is CASSLRESYNEQFF. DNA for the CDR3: TGTGCCAGCAGCTTGCGGGAGTCCTACAATGAGCAGTTCTTC.